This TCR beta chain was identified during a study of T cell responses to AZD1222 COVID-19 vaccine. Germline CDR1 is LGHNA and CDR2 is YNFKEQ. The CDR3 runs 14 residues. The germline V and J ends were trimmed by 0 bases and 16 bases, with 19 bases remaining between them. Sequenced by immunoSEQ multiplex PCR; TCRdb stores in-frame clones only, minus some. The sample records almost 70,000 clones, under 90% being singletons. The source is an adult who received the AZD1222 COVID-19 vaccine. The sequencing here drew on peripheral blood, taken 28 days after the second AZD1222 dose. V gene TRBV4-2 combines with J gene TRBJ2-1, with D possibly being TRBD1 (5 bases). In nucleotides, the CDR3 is TGTGCCAGCAGCCAAGATAGTAGTGGACCCAGGGTTTTCTTC. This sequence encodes CASSQDSSGPRVFF.